These 29 T cell receptor beta chains were sequenced from one sample in a study of T cells in localized non-small cell lung cancer. Profiling relied on immunoSEQ multiplex PCR, and the TCRdb table lists in-frame clones only, not all of them. This table has about 24,000 clones, over 75% appearing once. The sequenced sample was peripheral blood, obtained before any cancer treatment. These receptors originate from a woman aged 40 to 75 with stage I lung adenocarcinoma.

V and J are TRBV9 and TRBJ2-7, with D possibly being TRBD1 or TRBD2 (5 bases each). The germline V gene encodes CDR1 SGDLS and CDR2 YYNGEE. V was trimmed by 2 bases and J by 4 bases, leaving 13 bases between them. The CDR3 length is 14 residues. The CDR3: CASSVGDGLYEQYF. The CDR3 nucleotides are TGTGCCAGCAGCGTGGGGGACGGTTTATACGAGCAGTACTTC.

The rearrangement links TRBV5-4 to TRBJ1-1, with D possibly matching TRBD1 (6 bases). The V end lost 4 bases, the J end lost 5 bases, and 18 bases lay between the germline ends. From germline, CDR1 is SGHNT and CDR2 YYREEE (reference sequence). The CDR3 totals 15 residues. CDR3 protein: CASSTERQGTTEAFF. Written as DNA, the CDR3 is TGTGCCAGCAGCACCGAGAGGCAGGGGACAACTGAAGCTTTCTTT.

This clone was seen just once. This chain connects TRBV6-1 to TRBJ1-2; D unresolved. The V gene lost 0 bases and the J gene lost 5 bases, with 7 bases spanning the gap. The CDR3 covers 13 residues. Germline CDR1 is MNHNS and CDR2 is SASEGT. The CDR3 coding sequence is TGTGCCAGCAGTGAAGCACGCCAGTATGGCTACACCTTC. Amino acid sequence: CASSEARQYGYTF.

The rearrangement uses TRBV6-4 and TRBJ1-5, with no clear D. V was clipped by 3 bases and J by 7 bases, with 10 bases between them. Per the germline V gene, CDR1 is MRHNA and CDR2 is SNTAGT. The CDR3 covers 13 residues. CDR3 amino acids: CASSEGVEQPQHF. The CDR3 DNA reads as TGTGCCAGCAGTGAGGGTGTGGAACAGCCCCAGCATTTT.

This chain links TRBV4-3 with TRBJ2-3, with 10 positions matching TRBD2. The germline gives CDR1 LGHNA, CDR2 YSLEER. J was trimmed by 3 bases and V by 1 base; bases with no gene match: 4. The CDR3 runs to 16 residues. For the CDR3, the DNA is TGCGCCAGCAGCCAAGGGGCTAGCGGGAGAACAGATACGCAGTATTTT. The encoded protein is CASSQGASGRTDTQYF.

CDR3 sequence: CASRSGGTGLHEQYF. The CDR3 bases are TGTGCCAGCAGATCAGGAGGGACAGGGCTACACGAGCAGTACTTC. The V and J genes are TRBV6-1 and TRBJ2-7; 9 bases fit TRBD1. The CDR3 contains 15 residues. Trimming cost V 6 bases and J 5 bases; bases outside gene matches: 11. Germline lookup yields CDR1 MNHNS and CDR2 SASEGT.

The rearrangement joins TRBV5-1 to TRBJ2-1, with TRBD2 as a possible D gene (6 bases). Trimming pared 2 bases from V and 2 bases from J, leaving 11 bases between. The CDR3 runs 15 residues. Germline V gives CDR1 SGHRS, CDR2 YFSETQ. The CDR3 coding sequence is TGCGCCAGCAGCTTCCGGAGGGCCGCCTACAATGAGCAGTTCTTC. It encodes CASSFRRAAYNEQFF.

The chain employs TRBV10-3 and TRBJ2-7, with D maybe TRBD1 (6 bases). CDR3 length: 14 residues. Germline CDR1 ENHRY, CDR2 SYGVKD. The V gene lost 5 bases and the J gene lost 5 bases, with 16 bases spanning the gap. The CDR3 loop is CAISPVQGEDEQYF. The CDR3 DNA follows: TGTGCCATCAGTCCGGTACAGGGAGAGGACGAGCAGTACTTC.

V usage is TRBV4-2 and J usage is TRBJ1-3, with D possibly TRBD1 on 5 matching bases. Per the germline V gene, CDR1 is LGHNA and CDR2 is YNFKEQ. The CDR3 totals 16 residues. V was shortened by 0 bases and J by 2 bases, with 11 bases between the two germline ends. DNA for the CDR3: TGTGCCAGCAGCCAAGACAGGGAGGGCACTGGAAACACCATATATTTT. Encoded protein: CASSQDREGTGNTIYF.

This clone occurred once. The chain carries TRBV13 and TRBJ2-1; D ambiguous. Germline lookup yields CDR1 PRHDT and CDR2 FYEKMQ (reference sequence). Trimming left V 0 bases short and J 6 bases short, with 6 bases between. The CDR3 covers 13 residues. CDR3 coding DNA: TGTGCCAGCAGCTTAGGTAGAGTCAATGAGCAGTTCTTC. Translation: CASSLGRVNEQFF.

The chain uses TRBV28 and TRBJ2-6; 10 bases match TRBD2. The V segment lost 10 bases and the J segment 0 bases; nucleotides outside the gene matches: 12. Germline CDR1 MDHEN, CDR2 SYDVKM. The CDR3 has 18 amino acids. The CDR3 protein is CATLGASGSPSGANVLTF. The CDR3, as DNA: TGTGCCACCCTGGGGGCTAGCGGGAGCCCCTCTGGGGCCAACGTCCTGACTTTC.

CDR3 sequence reads: CASSKTGDEQYF. The DNA of the CDR3 is TGTGCCAGCAGCAAGACAGGGGACGAGCAGTACTTC. The J gene is TRBJ2-7, the V gene TRBV21-1; the table assigns TRBD1, which was not confirmed against the DNA. TRBV21-1 is marked as a pseudogene. The CDR3 is 12 amino acids.

V and J are TRBV5-8 and TRBJ2-2; D is possibly TRBD2 (5 bases). Germline CDR1 and CDR2: SGHTS and YDEGEE. The CDR3 has 17 residues. V lost 1 base and J 6 bases, leaving 19 bases between the germline ends. CDR3 protein: CASSLPAEGRYAGELFF. The DNA of the CDR3 is TGTGCCAGCAGCTTGCCAGCCGAGGGCAGGTACGCCGGGGAGCTGTTTTTT.

With regard to this clone: The same CDR3 is also encoded by other DNA sequences in this sample. The chain uses TRBV28 and TRBJ1-1; the D is unclear. Germline values: CDR1 MDHEN, CDR2 SYDVKM. V lost 4 bases, J lost 3 bases, and 6 bases lay in between. CDR3 length: 12 amino acids. The CDR3 loop is CASSSGDTEAFF. In nucleotides, the CDR3 is TGTGCCAGCAGTTCCGGGGACACTGAAGCTTTCTTT.

The V gene is TRBV10-3, the J gene TRBJ2-1; 11 bases fit TRBD1. Germline V CDR1 and CDR2: ENHRY, SYGVKD. This CDR3 has 15 residues. J was trimmed by 3 bases and V by 6 bases; bases with no gene match: 4. This chain's CDR3 is CAIRPGTGGYNEQFF. The CDR3 DNA follows: TGTGCCATCAGGCCGGGGACAGGGGGCTACAATGAGCAGTTCTTC.

The genes are TRBV27 and TRBJ1-5; 7 bases line up with TRBD1. The J segment lost 4 bases and the V segment lost 2 bases, leaving 5 bases of the junction unmatched. Germline V CDR1 and CDR2: MNHEY, SMNVEV (reference sequence). This CDR3 has 15 residues. CDR3 residues: CASSLMGQRNQPQHF. CDR3 nucleotide sequence: TGTGCCAGCAGTTTAATGGGACAGAGGAATCAGCCCCAGCATTTT.

The chain has TRBV5-3 and TRBJ2-4; TRBD2 matches at 9 bases. TRBV5-3 is flagged as an ORF with uncertain function. The CDR3 has 16 amino acids. Unmatched junction bases numbered 5, after V lost 2 bases and J lost 2 bases. CDR3 in amino acids: CARSFSSGISKNIQYF. As DNA, the CDR3 is TGTGCCAGAAGCTTTTCTAGCGGGATTTCCAAAAACATTCAGTACTTC.

V gene TRBV13 combines with J gene TRBJ1-2, with D uncertain. The CDR3 runs to 12 residues. Germline V gene data show CDR1 as PRHDT and CDR2 as FYEKMQ (reference sequence). The V end was cut by 4 bases, the J end by 8 bases, with 11 bases between. This CDR3 reads CASSSTTDGYTF. The CDR3 nucleotides are TGTGCCAGCAGCTCGACAACGGACGGCTACACCTTC.

The rearrangement links TRBV5-1 to TRBJ1-2, with TRBD1 identical over 10 bases. Trimming at V came to 5 bases and at J to 6 bases, leaving 10 bases not matched to a gene. Per the germline V gene, CDR1 is SGHRS and CDR2 is YFSETQ. The CDR3 runs 15 residues. The CDR3 nucleotides read TGCGCCAGCAGTGTTCGCGCCGGGACAGGGGATGGCTACACCTTC. Translation gives CASSVRAGTGDGYTF.

The chain's CDR3 is CASSQTGVQAYEQYF. As DNA, the CDR3 is TGTGCCAGCAGCCAGACAGGAGTTCAAGCCTACGAGCAGTACTTC. The rearrangement uses TRBV7-2 and TRBJ2-7; TRBD1 might be the D (6 bases). CDR3 length equals 15 residues. CDR1 SGHTA and CDR2 FQGNSA come from the germline V gene. V lost 5 bases to trimming and J lost 2 bases, with 16 bases between them. The whole variable domain, remainder taken from reference TRBV7-2 and TRBJ2-7, is GAGVSQSPSNKVTEKGKDVELRCDPISGHTALYWYRQSLGQGLEFLIYFQGNSAPDKSGLPSDRFSAERTGGSVSTLTIQRTQQEDSAVYLCASSQTGVQAYEQYFGPGTRLTVT.

The chain joins TRBV7-2 to TRBJ2-7; tentatively, D is TRBD2 (5 bases). The CDR3 is 14 amino acids. The V end lost 4 bases, the J end lost 4 bases, and 14 bases lay between the germline ends. Per the germline V gene, CDR1 is SGHTA and CDR2 is FQGNSA. Here the CDR3 reads CASSSAATLYEQYF. The DNA of the CDR3 is TGTGCCAGCAGCTCAGCGGCTACGCTTTACGAGCAGTACTTC.

The chain uses TRBV5-1 and TRBJ2-7; D not resolved. This CDR3 comprises 13 residues. CDR1 is SGHRS, CDR2 YFSETQ, per germline. V was cut by 3 bases and J by 6 bases, with 13 bases left in between. The CDR3 spells CASSSSSRAEQYF. CDR3 nucleotide sequence: TGCGCCAGCAGCTCCTCGAGCCGAGCCGAGCAGTACTTC.

The chain links TRBV27 to TRBJ1-5; no firm D call. This CDR3 region has 12 residues. V was shortened by 1 base and J by 6 bases, with 4 bases between the two germline ends. Looked up from germline, CDR1 is MNHEY and CDR2 is SMNVEV (reference sequence). CDR3 in DNA: TGTGCCAGCAGTTTATTAGGTCAGCCCCAGCATTTT. This codes for CASSLLGQPQHF.

The CDR3 DNA reads TGTGCCAGTAGTATTCCACTCTCTGGGGCCAACGTCCTGACTTTC. Translation: CASSIPLSGANVLTF. The rearrangement uses TRBV19 and TRBJ2-6; D unclear. Germline CDR1 is LNHDA and CDR2 is SQIVND (reference sequence). Between the trimmed V and J ends, which lost 3 bases and 0 bases, there was a span of 6 bases. The CDR3 runs 15 residues. Filled out from reference TRBV19 and TRBJ2-6, the complete variable domain reads DGGITQSPKYLFRKEGQNVTLSCEQNLNHDAMYWYRQDPGQGLRLIYYSQIVNDFQKGDIAEGYSVSREKKESFPLTVTSAQKNPTAFYLCASSIPLSGANVLTFGAGSRLTVL.

CDR3 region: CSAGRPGEQFF. In DNA form, the CDR3 reads TGCAGTGCCGGGCGACCGGGTGAGCAGTTCTTC. The chain carries TRBV20-1 and TRBJ2-1, with D unclear. In germline, CDR1 is DFQATT, CDR2 SNEGSKA (reference sequence). Deletions cut 6 bases from V and 9 bases from J, with 12 bases between. CDR3 length: 11 amino acids.

The chain uses TRBV18 and TRBJ2-7; D perhaps matches TRBD2 (6 bases). V lost 3 bases and J 6 bases, leaving 9 bases between the germline ends. The CDR3 totals 12 residues. Germline values: CDR1 KGHSH, CDR2 LQKENI. As DNA, the CDR3 is TGTGCCAGCTCACCGCGGGGCCGCGAGCAGTACTTC. Amino acids: CASSPRGREQYF.

This chain joins TRBV7-9 and TRBJ1-6, with TRBD1 matching 9 bases. The V and J ends lost 3 bases and 9 bases, in that order; junction bases with no gene match: 3. Germline CDR1 is SEHNR and CDR2 is FQNEAQ (reference sequence). The CDR3 runs 14 residues. CDR3 region: CASSLTGGSSPLHF. The CDR3 nucleotides are TGTGCCAGCAGCTTGACAGGGGGTTCTTCACCCCTCCACTTT.

This clone was observed a handful of times. The chain joins TRBV7-2 to TRBJ1-5; no definite D call. CDR1 and CDR2 (germline): SGHTA, FQGNSA. V was trimmed by 0 bases and J by 3 bases, leaving 9 bases between them. This CDR3 comprises 15 residues. The chain's CDR3 is CASSLAHFSNQPQHF. CDR3 DNA sequence: TGTGCCAGCAGCTTAGCGCACTTTTCCAATCAGCCCCAGCATTTT.

The DNA of the CDR3 is TGTGCCATCAGCGCCCTTTGGGGCGGGACCGGCGAGCAGTACTTC. It yields the protein CAISALWGGTGEQYF. This chain joins TRBV10-3 and TRBJ2-7, with D perhaps matching TRBD2 (6 bases). V was pared by 6 bases and J by 6 bases, with 21 bases between. Germline CDR1 ENHRY, CDR2 SYGVKD. This CDR3 contains 15 residues.